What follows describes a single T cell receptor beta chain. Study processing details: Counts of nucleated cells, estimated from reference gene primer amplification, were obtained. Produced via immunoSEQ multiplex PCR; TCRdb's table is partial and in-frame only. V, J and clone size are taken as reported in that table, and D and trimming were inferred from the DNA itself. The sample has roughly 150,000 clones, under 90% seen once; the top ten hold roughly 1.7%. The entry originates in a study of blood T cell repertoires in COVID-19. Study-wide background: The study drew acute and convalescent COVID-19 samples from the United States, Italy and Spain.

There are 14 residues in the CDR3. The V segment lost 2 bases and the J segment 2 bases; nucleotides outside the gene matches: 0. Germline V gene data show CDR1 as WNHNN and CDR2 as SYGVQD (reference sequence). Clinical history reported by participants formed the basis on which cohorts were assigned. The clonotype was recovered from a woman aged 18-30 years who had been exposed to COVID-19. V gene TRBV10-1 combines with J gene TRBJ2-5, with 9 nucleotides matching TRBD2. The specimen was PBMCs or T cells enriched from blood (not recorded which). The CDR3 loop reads CASSEGLAQETQYF. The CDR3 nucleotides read TGCGCCAGCAGTGAGGGACTAGCGCAAGAGACCCAGTACTTC.